A selection of T cell receptor beta chains follows, all from one sample in a study of blood T cell repertoires in COVID-19. Repertoires were generated with immunoSEQ multiplex PCR, while TCRdb's copy carries only in-frame clones and drops some. The sample carries around 310,000 clones, around nine tenths recorded once. Sample: peripheral blood. The receptors were sampled from a woman aged 45-59 years with active or convalescent COVID-19. Both conserved end residues are part of each CDR3. A D gene is named only where the DNA matches it firmly. Clone size appears in some rows only: once, few, many, or a class for an expanded clone.

v_gene,len,abundance,d_gene,j_gene,CDR3aa,CDR3nt
TRBV3-1/TRBV3-2,15,NA,NA,TRBJ2-5,CASSQVMRSQETQYF,TGTGCCAGCAGCCAAGTAATGAGAAGTCAAGAGACCCAGTACTTC
TRBV7-9,13,NA,TRBD1,TRBJ1-2,CADSDRAYYGYTF,TGTGCCGATTCGGACAGGGCTTACTATGGCTACACCTTC
TRBV19,17,NA,NA,TRBJ2-5,CASSIGAGLAYQETQYF,TGTGCCAGTAGTATAGGGGCAGGGCTGGCGTACCAAGAGACCCAGTACTTC
TRBV5-5,14,NA,NA,TRBJ1-2,CASSFGRFNYGYTF,TGTGCCAGCAGCTTTGGCAGGTTCAACTATGGCTACACCTTC
TRBV12-5,18,NA,TRBD2,TRBJ2-2,CASMRGDSGRGSTGELFF,TGTGCTAGTATGCGGGGTGATAGCGGGAGAGGTAGCACCGGGGAGCTGTTTTTT
TRBV5-1,14,NA,NA,TRBJ2-3,CASSLAGGTDTQYF,TGCGCCAGCAGCTTAGCGGGCGGGACAGATACGCAGTATTTT
TRBV5-1,14,NA,NA,TRBJ1-1,CASSHPGADTEAFF,TGCGCCAGCAGTCACCCTGGGGCGGACACTGAAGCTTTCTTT
TRBV7-2,15,NA,NA,TRBJ2-3,CASTPVSGRTDTQYF,TGTGCCAGCACCCCAGTGAGCGGCCGCACAGATACGCAGTATTTT
TRBV5-4,15,NA,TRBD2,TRBJ2-7,CASSLVGTSTYEQYF,TGTGCCAGCAGCTTGGTCGGGACTAGCACCTACGAGCAGTACTTC
TRBV19,17,few,NA,TRBJ1-6,CASSLPLGGSTNSPLHF,TGTGCCAGTAGTCTCCCCTTGGGGGGGTCTACCAATTCACCCCTCCACTTT
TRBV6-5,15,NA,TRBD1,TRBJ1-1,CASSYVRGVGTEAFF,TGTGCCAGCAGTTATGTCAGGGGGGTCGGCACTGAAGCTTTCTTT
TRBV27,13,NA,NA,TRBJ1-5,CASSLSRNQPQHF,TGTGCCAGCAGTTTATCGAGGAATCAGCCCCAGCATTTT
TRBV7-9,14,NA,NA,TRBJ1-5,CASSLSYSNQPQHF,TGTGCCAGCAGCTTATCCTATAGCAATCAGCCCCAGCATTTT
TRBV30,14,NA,NA,TRBJ1-5,CAWSVKAGNQPQHF,TGTGCCTGGAGTGTAAAGGCAGGGAATCAGCCCCAGCATTTT
TRBV5-4,15,NA,TRBD2,TRBJ2-7,CASSVSLAGGYEQYF,TGTGCCAGCAGCGTCTCCCTAGCGGGAGGGTACGAGCAGTACTTC
TRBV15,15,NA,TRBD1,TRBJ1-1,CATSREDRGATEAFF,TGTGCCACCAGCAGAGAAGACAGGGGTGCCACTGAAGCTTTCTTT
TRBV7-2,14,once,NA,TRBJ2-7,CASSFLGAAYEQYF,TGTGCCAGCAGCTTCCTGGGGGCGGCCTACGAGCAGTACTTC
TRBV6-2/TRBV6-3,20,once,TRBD2,TRBJ2-3,CASSYVTSGSWNSDTDTQYF,TGTGCCAGCAGTTACGTGACTAGCGGGAGTTGGAATTCCGACACAGATACGCAGTATTTT
TRBV5-4,16,NA,NA,TRBJ1-2,CASSLGGSGPNYGYTF,TGTGCCAGCAGCTTGGGTGGGTCAGGGCCTAACTATGGCTACACCTTC
TRBV9,14,NA,NA,TRBJ1-1,CASSSYDGDTEAFF,TGTGCCAGCAGCTCCTATGACGGGGACACTGAAGCTTTCTTT
TRBV10-3,18,NA,NA,TRBJ1-6,CATEPGVASVRGNSPLHF,TGTGCCACCGAACCGGGGGTGGCGTCTGTTCGTGGTAATTCACCCCTCCACTTT
TRBV6-5,15,NA,TRBD2,TRBJ2-7,CASSSTSGGADEQYF,TGTGCCAGCAGCTCCACTAGCGGGGGGGCGGACGAGCAGTACTTC
TRBV6-4,15,NA,NA,TRBJ2-1,CASSDSAGVLNEQFF,TGTGCCAGCAGTGACTCGGCAGGGGTTCTCAATGAGCAGTTCTTC
TRBV27,16,few,TRBD2,TRBJ2-3,CASSLNGRSGTDTQYF,TGTGCCAGCAGTTTAAACGGGAGGTCGGGCACAGATACGCAGTATTTT
TRBV18,14,NA,NA,TRBJ2-7,CASSPTTGSYEQYF,TGTGCCAGCTCACCTACGACAGGTTCCTACGAGCAGTACTTC
TRBV5-6,11,NA,NA,TRBJ1-1,CASSLGPEAFF,TGTGCCAGCAGCCTAGGCCCTGAAGCTTTCTTT
TRBV20-1,11,NA,NA,TRBJ2-7,CSASESYEQYF,TGCAGTGCTAGCGAGTCCTACGAGCAGTACTTC
TRBV5-1,18,NA,TRBD1,TRBJ1-2,CASSLPTLRQGVNYGYTF,TGCGCCAGCAGCTTACCTACACTCCGACAGGGAGTAAACTATGGCTACACCTTC
TRBV15,16,NA,TRBD1,TRBJ2-3,CATSSTTGGRPDTQYF,TGTGCCACCAGCAGCACTACAGGGGGCCGCCCAGATACGCAGTATTTT
TRBV29-1,13,NA,NA,TRBJ2-2,CSALGGRTGELFF,TGCAGCGCCTTAGGAGGGCGAACCGGGGAGCTGTTTTTT
TRBV2,16,many,TRBD1,TRBJ1-1,CASSPPAGGMNTEAFF,TGTGCCAGCAGTCCACCGGCAGGGGGCATGAACACTGAAGCTTTCTTT
TRBV9,14,NA,TRBD1,TRBJ1-4,CATSPTGGGEKLFF,TGTGCCACCTCCCCGACAGGGGGAGGTGAAAAACTGTTTTTT